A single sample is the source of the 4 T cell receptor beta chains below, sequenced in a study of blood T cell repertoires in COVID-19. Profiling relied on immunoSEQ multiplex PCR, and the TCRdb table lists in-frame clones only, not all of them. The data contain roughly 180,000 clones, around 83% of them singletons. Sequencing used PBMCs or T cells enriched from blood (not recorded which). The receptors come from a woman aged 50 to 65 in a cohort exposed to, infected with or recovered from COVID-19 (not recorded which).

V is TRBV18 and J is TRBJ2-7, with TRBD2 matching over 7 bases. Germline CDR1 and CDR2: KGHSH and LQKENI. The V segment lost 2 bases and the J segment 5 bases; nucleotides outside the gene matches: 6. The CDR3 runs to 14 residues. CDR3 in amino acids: CASSPNGLADEQYF. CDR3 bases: TGTGCCAGCTCACCAAATGGGCTAGCGGACGAGCAGTACTTC.

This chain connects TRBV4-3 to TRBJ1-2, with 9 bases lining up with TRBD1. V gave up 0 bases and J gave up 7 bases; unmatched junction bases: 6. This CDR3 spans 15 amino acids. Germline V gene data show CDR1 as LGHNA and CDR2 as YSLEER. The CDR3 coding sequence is TGCGCCAGCAGCCAAGATGGGACAGGGTCCTCTGGCTACACCTTC. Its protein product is CASSQDGTGSSGYTF.

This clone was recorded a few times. The DNA for the CDR3 is TGTGCCAGCAGACGATCCGGGACAGGAAATCAGCCCCAGCATTTT. This encodes CASRRSGTGNQPQHF. This chain links TRBV28 with TRBJ1-5, with 8 bases aligning to TRBD1. The CDR3 totals 15 residues. The trim removed 6 bases at V and 4 bases at J, leaving 8 bases unmatched. The germline gives CDR1 MDHEN, CDR2 SYDVKM.

The CDR3 region has the DNA TGTGCCAGCAGTGCCCGCCCGGGGGAGGCTAACACTGAAGCTTTCTTT. The encoded protein is CASSARPGEANTEAFF. V is TRBV6-1 and J is TRBJ1-1, with D perhaps matching TRBD1 (5 bases). There are 16 residues in the CDR3. Trimming removed 4 bases from V and 2 bases from J, with 17 bases in between. Germline V lookup: CDR1 MNHNS, CDR2 SASEGT.